The next 9 T cell receptor beta chains were all read from a single sample in a study of T cell changes during pregnancy in multiple sclerosis. TCRdb keeps only in-frame clones here, not all; method: immunoSEQ multiplex PCR. This sample carries tens of thousands of clones, 95% to 97% of them seen once, and the ten largest clones take about 2.3%. Here the sequenced sample was CD8+ T cells from peripheral blood mononuclear cells, taken after pregnancy. The receptors shown here come from a female donor with multiple sclerosis, enrolled in a pregnancy study.

The chain recombines TRBV2 with TRBJ2-7; D ambiguous. The germline V gene has CDR1 SNHLY and CDR2 FYNNEI. The ends were cut back, 2 bases at V and 3 bases at J, with 5 bases in the middle. The CDR3 totals 12 residues. DNA of the CDR3: TGTGCCAGCAGTGAATTCCTCTACGAGCAGTACTTC. Translated, it gives CASSEFLYEQYF.

The chain recombines TRBV10-3 with TRBJ2-3, with D possibly TRBD2 on 5 matching bases. CDR3 length: 16 amino acids. V was clipped by 5 bases and J by 2 bases, with 17 bases between them. Germline CDR1 and CDR2: ENHRY and SYGVKD. In nucleotides, the CDR3 is TGTGCCATCAGTACCCCGGGAAGCATAGTCACAGATACGCAGTATTTT. Its translation is CAISTPGSIVTDTQYF.

The V gene is TRBV12-5, the J gene TRBJ2-1, with D perhaps matching TRBD2 (5 bases). Trimming removed 1 base at V and 7 bases at J, with 17 bases between. The CDR3 has 16 residues. Germline V gene sequence: CDR1 LGHNT, CDR2 FRNRAP. The CDR3 region is CASGLGASIPGNEQFF. The CDR3 bases are TGTGCTAGTGGTTTGGGGGCTAGCATACCGGGGAATGAGCAGTTCTTC.

CDR3 in DNA: TGCGCCAGCAGCCAAGGACAGGGGGACTACGAGCAGTACTTC. Protein product: CASSQGQGDYEQYF. V gene TRBV4-1 combines with J gene TRBJ2-7; 9 bases are shared with TRBD1. Germline-derived CDR1 and CDR2 are MGHRA and YSYEKL. The CDR3 runs to 14 residues. After removal of 1 base from V and 3 bases from J, the junction contained 1 base not matched to a gene.

This chain links TRBV7-9 with TRBJ1-2, with D unclear. The germline gives CDR1 SEHNR, CDR2 FQNEAQ (reference sequence). The length of the CDR3 is 15 residues. The V and J ends lost 1 base and 0 bases respectively, with 9 bases between them. Written as DNA, the CDR3 is TGTGCCAGCAGCTTAGGGGCAGTTGCTAACTATGGCTACACCTTC. Encoded protein: CASSLGAVANYGYTF.

The V and J genes are TRBV7-2 and TRBJ2-1, with a tentative D call TRBD2 (5 bases). The CDR3 loop spans 16 amino acids. The V and J ends lost 2 bases and 0 bases respectively, with 11 bases between them. Germline CDR1 reads SGHTA; CDR2 reads FQGNSA. CDR3 loop: CASSLSLVNSYNEQFF. The CDR3 DNA reads as TGTGCCAGCAGCTTATCACTAGTGAACTCCTACAATGAGCAGTTCTTC.

CDR3 DNA sequence: TGTGCCTGGAGTGTGGACACTGACTACGAGCAGTACTTC. Translated: CAWSVDTDYEQYF. The V gene is TRBV30, the J gene TRBJ2-7; D may be TRBD1 (5 bases). This CDR3 has 13 amino acids. The V gene lost 0 bases and the J gene lost 3 bases, with 9 bases spanning the gap. The V gene's germline CDR1 is GTSNPN and CDR2 SVGIG (reference sequence).

The J gene is TRBJ2-1, the V gene TRBV5-8; 8 nucleotides match TRBD2. Germline CDR1 SGHTS, CDR2 YDEGEE. V was pared by 5 bases and J by 8 bases, with 15 bases of the junction left unmatched. The CDR3 runs to 16 residues. The CDR3 protein is CASSDLPGLEIYEQFF. The DNA for the CDR3 is TGTGCCAGCAGTGATTTACCGGGACTAGAAATCTATGAGCAGTTCTTC.

The chain links TRBV6-5 to TRBJ2-2, with TRBD1 identical over 7 bases. With 2 bases clipped from V and 4 bases from J, the junction kept 1 base outside the gene matches. This CDR3 comprises 14 residues. Per the germline V gene, CDR1 is MNHEY and CDR2 is SVGAGI. As DNA, the CDR3 is TGTGCCAGCAGTTACAGGGGGCGCACCGGGGAGCTGTTTTTT. Protein product: CASSYRGRTGELFF.